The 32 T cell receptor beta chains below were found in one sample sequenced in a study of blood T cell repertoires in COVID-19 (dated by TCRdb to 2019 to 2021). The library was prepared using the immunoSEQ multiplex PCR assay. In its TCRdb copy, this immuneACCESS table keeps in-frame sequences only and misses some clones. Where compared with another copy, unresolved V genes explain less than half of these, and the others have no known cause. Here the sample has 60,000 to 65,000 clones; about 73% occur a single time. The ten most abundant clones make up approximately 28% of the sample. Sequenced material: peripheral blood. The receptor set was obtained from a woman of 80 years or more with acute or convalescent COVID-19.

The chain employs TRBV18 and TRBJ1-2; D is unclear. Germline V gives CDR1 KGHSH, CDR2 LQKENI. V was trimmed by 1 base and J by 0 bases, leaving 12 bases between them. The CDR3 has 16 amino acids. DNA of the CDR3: TGTGCCAGCTCACCACGGAGGGCGGACGCTAACTATGGCTACACCTTC. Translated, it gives CASSPRRADANYGYTF.

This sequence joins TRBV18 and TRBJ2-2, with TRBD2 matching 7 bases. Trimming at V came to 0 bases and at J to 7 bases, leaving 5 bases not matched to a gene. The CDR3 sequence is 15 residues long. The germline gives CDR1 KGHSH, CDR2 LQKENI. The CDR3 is CASSPPGGTGGELFF. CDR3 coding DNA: TGTGCCAGCTCACCACCGGGAGGGACCGGCGGGGAGCTGTTTTTT.

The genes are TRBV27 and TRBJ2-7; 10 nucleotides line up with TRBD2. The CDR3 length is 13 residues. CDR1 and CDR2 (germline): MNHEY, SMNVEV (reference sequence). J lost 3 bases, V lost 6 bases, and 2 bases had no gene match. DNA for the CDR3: TGTGCCAGCAGCCGACTAGCGGGCTACGAGCAGTACTTC. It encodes CASSRLAGYEQYF.

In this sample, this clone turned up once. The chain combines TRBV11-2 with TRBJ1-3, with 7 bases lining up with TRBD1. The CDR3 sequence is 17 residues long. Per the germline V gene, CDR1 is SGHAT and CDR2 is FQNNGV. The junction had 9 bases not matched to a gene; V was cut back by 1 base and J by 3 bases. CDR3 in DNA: TGTGCCAGCAGCTTAGGCCCGACAGGGACTTATGGAAACACCATATATTTT. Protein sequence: CASSLGPTGTYGNTIYF.

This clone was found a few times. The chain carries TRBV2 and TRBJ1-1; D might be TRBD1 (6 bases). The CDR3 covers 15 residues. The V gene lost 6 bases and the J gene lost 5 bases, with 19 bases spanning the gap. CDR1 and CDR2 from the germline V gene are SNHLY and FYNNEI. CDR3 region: CASSAVRGGGTEAFF. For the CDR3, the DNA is TGTGCCAGCAGCGCCGTGCGGGGGGGCGGAACTGAAGCTTTCTTT.

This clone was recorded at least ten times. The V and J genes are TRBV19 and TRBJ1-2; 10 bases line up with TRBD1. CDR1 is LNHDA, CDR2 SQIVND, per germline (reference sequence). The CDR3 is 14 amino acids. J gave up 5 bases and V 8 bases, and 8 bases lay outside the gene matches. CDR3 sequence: CASVPGQGRYGYTF. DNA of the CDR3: TGTGCCAGTGTTCCGGGACAGGGGCGGTATGGCTACACCTTC. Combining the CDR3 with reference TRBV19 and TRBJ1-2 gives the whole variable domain DGGITQSPKYLFRKEGQNVTLSCEQNLNHDAMYWYRQDPGQGLRLIYYSQIVNDFQKGDIAEGYSVSREKKESFPLTVTSAQKNPTAFYLCASVPGQGRYGYTFGSGTRLTVV.

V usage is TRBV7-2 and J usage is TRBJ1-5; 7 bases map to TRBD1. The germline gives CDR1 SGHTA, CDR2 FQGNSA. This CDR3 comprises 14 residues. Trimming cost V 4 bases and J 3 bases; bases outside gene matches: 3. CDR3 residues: CASSSRGNNQPQHF. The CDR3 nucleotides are TGTGCCAGCAGCTCCAGGGGGAACAATCAGCCCCAGCATTTT.

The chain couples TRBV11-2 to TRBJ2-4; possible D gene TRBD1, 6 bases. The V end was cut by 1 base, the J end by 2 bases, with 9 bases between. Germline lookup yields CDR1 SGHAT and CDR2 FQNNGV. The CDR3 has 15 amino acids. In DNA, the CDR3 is TGTGCCAGCAGCTTAGGGACAGTTTCCAAAAACATTCAGTACTTC. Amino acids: CASSLGTVSKNIQYF.

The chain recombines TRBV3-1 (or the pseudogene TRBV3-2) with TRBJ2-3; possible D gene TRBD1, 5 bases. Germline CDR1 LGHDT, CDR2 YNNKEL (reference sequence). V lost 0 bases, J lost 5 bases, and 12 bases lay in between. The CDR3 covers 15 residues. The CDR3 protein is CASSQDGPQGDTQYF. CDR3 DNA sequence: TGTGCCAGCAGCCAAGACGGACCTCAGGGAGATACGCAGTATTTT.

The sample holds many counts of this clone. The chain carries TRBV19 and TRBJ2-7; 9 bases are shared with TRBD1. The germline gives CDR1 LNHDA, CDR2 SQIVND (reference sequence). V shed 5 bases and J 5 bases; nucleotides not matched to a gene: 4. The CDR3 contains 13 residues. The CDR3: CASSSGQGNEQYF. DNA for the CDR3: TGTGCCAGTAGTTCGGGACAGGGTAACGAGCAGTACTTC.

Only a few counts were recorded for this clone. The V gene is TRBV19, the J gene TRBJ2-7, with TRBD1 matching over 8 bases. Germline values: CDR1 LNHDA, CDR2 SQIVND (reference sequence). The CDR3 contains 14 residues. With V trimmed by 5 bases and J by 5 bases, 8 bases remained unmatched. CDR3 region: CASSARQGINEQYF. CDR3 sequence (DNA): TGTGCCAGTAGTGCCCGACAGGGGATCAACGAGCAGTACTTC.

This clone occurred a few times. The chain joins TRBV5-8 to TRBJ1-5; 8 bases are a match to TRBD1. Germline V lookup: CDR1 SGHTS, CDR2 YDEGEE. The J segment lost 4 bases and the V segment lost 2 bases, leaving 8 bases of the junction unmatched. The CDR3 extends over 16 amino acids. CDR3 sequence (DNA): TGTGCCAGCAGCTTCGGGGCAGGGGGCTGGAATCAGCCCCAGCATTTT. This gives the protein CASSFGAGGWNQPQHF.

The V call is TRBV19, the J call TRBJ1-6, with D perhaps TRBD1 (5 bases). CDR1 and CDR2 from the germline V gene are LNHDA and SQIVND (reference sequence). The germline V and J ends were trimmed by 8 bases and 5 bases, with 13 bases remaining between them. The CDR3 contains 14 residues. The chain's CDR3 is CASGVTEDNSPLHF. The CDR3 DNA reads TGTGCCAGTGGGGTGACAGAAGATAATTCACCCCTCCACTTT.

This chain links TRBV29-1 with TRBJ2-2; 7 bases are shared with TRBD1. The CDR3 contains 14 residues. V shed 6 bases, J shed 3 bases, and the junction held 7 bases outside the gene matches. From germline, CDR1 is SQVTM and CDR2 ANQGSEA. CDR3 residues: CSVVRDRDTGELFF. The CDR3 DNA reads TGCAGCGTAGTCCGGGACAGAGACACCGGGGAGCTGTTTTTT.

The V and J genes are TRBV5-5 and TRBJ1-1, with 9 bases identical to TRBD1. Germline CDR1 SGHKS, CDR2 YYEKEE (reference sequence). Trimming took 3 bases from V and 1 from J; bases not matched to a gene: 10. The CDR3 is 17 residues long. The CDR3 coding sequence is TGTGCCAGCAGCTGGGGGACAGGGACGTTGAAGAACACTGAAGCTTTCTTT. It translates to CASSWGTGTLKNTEAFF.

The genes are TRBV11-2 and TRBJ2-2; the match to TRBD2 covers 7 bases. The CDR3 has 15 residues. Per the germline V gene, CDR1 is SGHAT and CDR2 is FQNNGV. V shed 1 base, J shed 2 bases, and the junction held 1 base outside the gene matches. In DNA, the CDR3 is TGTGCCAGCAGCTTAGCTAGCGGAAACACCGGGGAGCTGTTTTTT. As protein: CASSLASGNTGELFF.

The CDR3 DNA follows: TGTGCCAGCAGTTCACAGGGGTACGAGCAGTACTTC. As protein: CASSSQGYEQYF. V and J are TRBV6-2 or TRBV6-3 and TRBJ2-7; TRBD1 matches at 7 bases. The CDR3 is 12 residues long. V shed 4 bases and J 4 bases; nucleotides not matched to a gene: 1. Germline V gene data show CDR1 as MNHEY and CDR2 as SVGEGT.

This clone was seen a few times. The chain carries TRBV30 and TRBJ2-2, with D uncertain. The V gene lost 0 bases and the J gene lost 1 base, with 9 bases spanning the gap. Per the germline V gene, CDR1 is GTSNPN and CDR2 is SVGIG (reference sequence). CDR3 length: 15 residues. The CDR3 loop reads CAWSVNSWNTGELFF. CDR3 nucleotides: TGTGCCTGGAGTGTGAATAGCTGGAACACCGGGGAGCTGTTTTTT.

The CDR3 loop is CASSFRLAGGHTQYF. CDR3 DNA sequence: TGTGCCAGCAGTTTCAGACTAGCGGGAGGCCACACGCAGTACTTC. This chain connects TRBV6-5 to TRBJ2-7, with TRBD2 matching 13 bases. The CDR3 length is 15 residues. Germline CDR1 is MNHEY and CDR2 is SVGAGI. V was pared by 4 bases and J by 9 bases, with 9 bases of the junction left unmatched.

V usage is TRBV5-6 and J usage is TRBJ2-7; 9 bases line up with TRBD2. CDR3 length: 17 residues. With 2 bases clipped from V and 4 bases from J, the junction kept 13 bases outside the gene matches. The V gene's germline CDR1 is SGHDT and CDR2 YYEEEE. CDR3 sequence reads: CASSFSTSGHIVYEQYF. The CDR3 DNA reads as TGTGCCAGCAGCTTCAGCACTAGCGGGCACATAGTTTACGAGCAGTACTTC. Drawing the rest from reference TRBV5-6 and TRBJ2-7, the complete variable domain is DAGVTQSPTHLIKTRGQQVTLRCSPKSGHDTVSWYQQALGQGPQFIFQYYEEEERQRGNFPDRFSGHQFPNYSSELNVNALLLGDSALYLCASSFSTSGHIVYEQYFGPGTRLTVT.

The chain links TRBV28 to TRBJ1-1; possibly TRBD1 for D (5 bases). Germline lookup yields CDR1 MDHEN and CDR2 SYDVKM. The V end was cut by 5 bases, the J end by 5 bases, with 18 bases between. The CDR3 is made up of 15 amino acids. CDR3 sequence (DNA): TGTGCCAGCAGTATGTGGTCTTCAGGGTTAACTGAAGCTTTCTTT. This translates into CASSMWSSGLTEAFF.

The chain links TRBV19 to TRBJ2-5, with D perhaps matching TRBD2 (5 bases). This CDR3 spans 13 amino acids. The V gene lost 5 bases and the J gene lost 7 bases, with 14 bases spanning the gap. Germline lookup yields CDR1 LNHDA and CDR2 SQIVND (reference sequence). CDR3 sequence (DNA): TGTGCCAGTAGTGTGGCGGGTACTCGGACCCAGTACTTC. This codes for CASSVAGTRTQYF. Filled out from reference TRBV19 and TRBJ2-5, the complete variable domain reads DGGITQSPKYLFRKEGQNVTLSCEQNLNHDAMYWYRQDPGQGLRLIYYSQIVNDFQKGDIAEGYSVSREKKESFPLTVTSAQKNPTAFYLCASSVAGTRTQYFGPGTRLLVL.

The CDR3, as DNA: TGTGCCAGCAGTTCATTAGCGGCCCCCTTCACGCAGTATTTT. This codes for CASSSLAAPFTQYF. The rearrangement joins TRBV27 to TRBJ2-3, with D possibly matching TRBD2 (6 bases). Per the germline V gene, CDR1 is MNHEY and CDR2 is SMNVEV (reference sequence). The CDR3 has 14 residues. V shed 4 bases and J shed 9 bases, with 17 bases lying between them.

DNA of the CDR3: TGTGCCAGCAGCTTAGCAGGCGGGAGTTTGTCCGGGGAGCTGTTTTTT. Its protein product is CASSLAGGSLSGELFF. The J gene is TRBJ2-2, the V gene TRBV7-6, with 7 bases fitting TRBD2. Germline V gene sequence: CDR1 SGHVS, CDR2 FNYEAQ. V was clipped by 0 bases and J by 6 bases; unmatched bases: 7. The CDR3 runs to 16 residues.

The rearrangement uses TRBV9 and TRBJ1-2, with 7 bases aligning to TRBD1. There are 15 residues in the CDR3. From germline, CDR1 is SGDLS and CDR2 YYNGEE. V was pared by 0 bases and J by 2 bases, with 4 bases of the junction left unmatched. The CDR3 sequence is CASSVAAGGNYGYTF. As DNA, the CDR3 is TGTGCCAGCAGCGTAGCCGCAGGGGGAAACTATGGCTACACCTTC.

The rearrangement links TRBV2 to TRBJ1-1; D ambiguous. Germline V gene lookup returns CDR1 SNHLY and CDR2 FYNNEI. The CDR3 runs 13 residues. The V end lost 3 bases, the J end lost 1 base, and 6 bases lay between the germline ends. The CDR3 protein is CASSDPGNTEAFF. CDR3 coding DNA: TGTGCCAGCAGTGACCCAGGGAACACTGAAGCTTTCTTT.

The CDR3 nucleotides read TGTGCCAGCAGTTACGGGCGGGACAGGGTGTATTTT. It translates to CASSYGRDRVYF. The J gene is TRBJ2-3, the V gene TRBV27; 9 bases agree with TRBD1. CDR1 MNHEY and CDR2 SMNVEV come from the germline V gene (reference sequence). Trimming cost V 4 bases and J 14 bases; bases outside gene matches: 7. The CDR3 length is 12 residues.

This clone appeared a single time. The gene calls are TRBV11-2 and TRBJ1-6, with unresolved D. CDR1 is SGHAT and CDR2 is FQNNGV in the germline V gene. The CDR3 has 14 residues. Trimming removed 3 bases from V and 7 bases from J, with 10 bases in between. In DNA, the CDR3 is TGTGCCAGCAGCTTGGTTACAGTGAATTCACCCCTCCACTTT. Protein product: CASSLVTVNSPLHF.

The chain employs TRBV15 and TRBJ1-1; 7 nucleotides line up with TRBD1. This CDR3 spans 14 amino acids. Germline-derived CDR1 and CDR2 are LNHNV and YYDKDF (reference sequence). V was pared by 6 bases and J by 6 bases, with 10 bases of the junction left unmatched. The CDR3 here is CATSFDRDGAEAFF. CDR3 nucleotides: TGTGCCACCAGTTTCGACAGGGACGGGGCTGAAGCTTTCTTT.

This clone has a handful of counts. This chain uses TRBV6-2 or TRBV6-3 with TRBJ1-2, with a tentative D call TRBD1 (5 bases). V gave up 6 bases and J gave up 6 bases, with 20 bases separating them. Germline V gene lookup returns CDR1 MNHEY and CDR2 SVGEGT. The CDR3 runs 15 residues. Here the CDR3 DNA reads TGTGCCAGCAGGTACCCGGGGGACGGATTTAATGGCTACACCTTC. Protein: CASRYPGDGFNGYTF.

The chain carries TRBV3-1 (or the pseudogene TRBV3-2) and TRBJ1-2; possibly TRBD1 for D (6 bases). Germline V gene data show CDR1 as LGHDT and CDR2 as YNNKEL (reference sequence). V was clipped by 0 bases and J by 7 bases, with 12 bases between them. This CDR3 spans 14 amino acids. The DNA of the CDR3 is TGTGCCAGCAGCCAAGATACGGGACACCGTGGCTACACCTTC. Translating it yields CASSQDTGHRGYTF.

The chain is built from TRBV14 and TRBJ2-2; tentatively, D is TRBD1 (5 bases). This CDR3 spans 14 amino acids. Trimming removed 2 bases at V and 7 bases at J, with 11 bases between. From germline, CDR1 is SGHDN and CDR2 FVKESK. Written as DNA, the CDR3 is TGTGCCAGCAGCCAATTAAGGGGTATCGGGGAGCTGTTTTTT. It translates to CASSQLRGIGELFF.